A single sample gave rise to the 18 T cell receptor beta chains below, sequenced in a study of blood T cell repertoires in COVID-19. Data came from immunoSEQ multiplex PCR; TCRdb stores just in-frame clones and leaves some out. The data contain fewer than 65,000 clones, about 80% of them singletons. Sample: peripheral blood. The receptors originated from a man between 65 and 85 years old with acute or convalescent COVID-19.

CDR3 in amino acids: CASSAFLSGGPNTIYF. Here the CDR3 DNA reads TGTGCCAGCAGCGCTTTCCTCTCAGGGGGGCCAAACACCATATATTTT. The chain uses TRBV9 and TRBJ1-3; 7 bases fit TRBD1. Looked up from germline, CDR1 is SGDLS and CDR2 is YYNGEE. V shed 3 bases, J shed 6 bases, and the junction held 12 bases outside the gene matches. This CDR3 region has 16 residues. The full variable domain, in which reference TRBV9 and TRBJ1-3 provide the parts outside the CDR3, is DSGVTQTPKHLITATGQRVTLRCSPRSGDLSVYWYQQSLDQGLQFLIQYYNGEERAKGNILERFSAQQFPDLHSELNLSSLELGDSALYFCASSAFLSGGPNTIYFGEGSWLTVV.

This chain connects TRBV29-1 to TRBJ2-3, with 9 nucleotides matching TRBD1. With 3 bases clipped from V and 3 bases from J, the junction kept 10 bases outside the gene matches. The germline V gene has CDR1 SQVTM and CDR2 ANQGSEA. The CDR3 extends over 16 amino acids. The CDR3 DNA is TGCAGCGTTGATCAGACCGGACAGGGGTCGACAGATACGCAGTATTTT. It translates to CSVDQTGQGSTDTQYF.

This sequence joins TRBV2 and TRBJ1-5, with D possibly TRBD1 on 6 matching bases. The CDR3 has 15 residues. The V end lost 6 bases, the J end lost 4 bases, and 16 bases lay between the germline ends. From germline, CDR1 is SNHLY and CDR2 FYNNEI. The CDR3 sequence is CASRRRDNLNQPQHF. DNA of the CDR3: TGTGCCAGCAGACGACGGGACAACCTAAATCAGCCCCAGCATTTT.

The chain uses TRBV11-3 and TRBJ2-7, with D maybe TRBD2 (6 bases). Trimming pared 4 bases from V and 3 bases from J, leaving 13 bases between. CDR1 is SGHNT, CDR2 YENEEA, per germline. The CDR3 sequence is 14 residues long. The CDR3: CASSSRLGNYEQYF. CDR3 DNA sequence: TGTGCCAGCAGCTCAAGACTAGGGAACTACGAGCAGTACTTC.

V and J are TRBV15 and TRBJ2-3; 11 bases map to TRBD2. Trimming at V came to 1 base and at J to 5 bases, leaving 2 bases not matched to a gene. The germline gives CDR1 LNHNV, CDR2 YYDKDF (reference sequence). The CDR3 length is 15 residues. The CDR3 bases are TGTGCCACCAGCAGAGTGACTAGCGGGGAAGATACGCAGTATTTT. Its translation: CATSRVTSGEDTQYF.

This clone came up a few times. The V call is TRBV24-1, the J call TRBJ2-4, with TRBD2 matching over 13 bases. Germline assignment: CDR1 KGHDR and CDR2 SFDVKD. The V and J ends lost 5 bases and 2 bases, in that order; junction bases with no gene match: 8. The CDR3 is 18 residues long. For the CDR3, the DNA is TGTGCCACCAGTGTGCTACTAGCGGGAGGGCCACCCAAAAACATTCAGTACTTC. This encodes CATSVLLAGGPPKNIQYF.

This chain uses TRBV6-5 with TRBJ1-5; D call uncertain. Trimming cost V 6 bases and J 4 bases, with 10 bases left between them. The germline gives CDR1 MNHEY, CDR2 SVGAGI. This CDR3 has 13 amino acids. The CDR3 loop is CASSPTPNQPQHF. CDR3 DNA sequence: TGTGCCAGCAGCCCGACTCCAAATCAGCCCCAGCATTTT.

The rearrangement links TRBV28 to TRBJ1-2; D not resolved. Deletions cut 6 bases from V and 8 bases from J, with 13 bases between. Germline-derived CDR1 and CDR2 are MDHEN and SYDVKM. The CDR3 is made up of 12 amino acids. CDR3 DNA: TGTGCCAGCAGCCAAAACAGCGGGGGCTACACCTTC. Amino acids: CASSQNSGGYTF.

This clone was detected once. This chain's CDR3 is CAWSVGGGNTIYF. DNA of the CDR3: TGTGCCTGGAGTGTCGGGGGGGGAAACACCATATATTTT. The rearrangement links TRBV30 to TRBJ1-3; perhaps TRBD1 as D (5 bases). V shed 0 bases and J shed 4 bases, with 7 bases lying between them. The germline V gene encodes CDR1 GTSNPN and CDR2 SVGIG (reference sequence). The CDR3 is 13 residues long.

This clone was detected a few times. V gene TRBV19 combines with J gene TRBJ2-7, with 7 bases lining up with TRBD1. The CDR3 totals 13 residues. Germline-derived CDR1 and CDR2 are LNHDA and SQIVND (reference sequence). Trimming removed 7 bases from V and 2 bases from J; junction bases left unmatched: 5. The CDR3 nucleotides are TGTGCCAGTACCCAGGGGGTCCCCTACGAGCAGTACTTC. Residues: CASTQGVPYEQYF.

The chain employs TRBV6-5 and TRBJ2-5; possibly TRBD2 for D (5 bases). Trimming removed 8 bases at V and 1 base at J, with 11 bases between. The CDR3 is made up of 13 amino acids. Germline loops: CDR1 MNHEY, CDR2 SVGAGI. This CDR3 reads CASGELAQETQYF. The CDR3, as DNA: TGTGCCAGCGGAGAGCTAGCCCAAGAGACCCAGTACTTC.

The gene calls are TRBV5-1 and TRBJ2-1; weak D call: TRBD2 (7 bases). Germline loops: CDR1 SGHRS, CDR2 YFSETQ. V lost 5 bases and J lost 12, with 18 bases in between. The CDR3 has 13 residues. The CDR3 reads CASRSVGGGAQFF. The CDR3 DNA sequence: TGCGCCAGCAGATCCGTTGGTGGGGGGGCGCAGTTCTTC.

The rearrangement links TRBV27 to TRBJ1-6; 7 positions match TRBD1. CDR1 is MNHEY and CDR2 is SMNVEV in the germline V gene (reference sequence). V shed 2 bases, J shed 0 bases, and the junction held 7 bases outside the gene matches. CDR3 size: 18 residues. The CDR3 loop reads CASSLGSQGSSYNSPLHF. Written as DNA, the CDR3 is TGTGCCAGCAGTTTAGGGTCACAGGGGAGCTCCTATAATTCACCCCTCCACTTT.

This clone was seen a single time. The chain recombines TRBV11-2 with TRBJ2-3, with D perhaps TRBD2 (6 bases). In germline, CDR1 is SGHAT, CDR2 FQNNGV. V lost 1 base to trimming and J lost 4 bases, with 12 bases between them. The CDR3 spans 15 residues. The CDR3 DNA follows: TGTGCCAGCAGCTTAGGTAGCGGAATACCAGATACGCAGTATTTT. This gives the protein CASSLGSGIPDTQYF.

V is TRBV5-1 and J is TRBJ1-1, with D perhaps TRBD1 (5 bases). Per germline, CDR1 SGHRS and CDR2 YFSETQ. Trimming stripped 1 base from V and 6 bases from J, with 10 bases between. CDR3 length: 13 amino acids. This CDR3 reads CASSLRQSAEAFF. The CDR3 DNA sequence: TGCGCCAGCAGCTTGAGACAGTCCGCTGAAGCTTTCTTT.

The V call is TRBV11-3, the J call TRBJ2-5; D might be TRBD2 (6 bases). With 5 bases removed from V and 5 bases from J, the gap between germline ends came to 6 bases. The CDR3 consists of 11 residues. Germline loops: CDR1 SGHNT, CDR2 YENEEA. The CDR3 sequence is CASSGGETQYF. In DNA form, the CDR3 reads TGTGCCAGCAGCGGGGGGGAGACCCAGTACTTC.

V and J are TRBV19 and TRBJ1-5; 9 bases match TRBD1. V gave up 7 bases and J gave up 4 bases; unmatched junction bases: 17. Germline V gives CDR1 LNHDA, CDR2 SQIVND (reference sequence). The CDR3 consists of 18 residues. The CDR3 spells CASTAPPRTGERNQPQHF. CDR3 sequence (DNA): TGTGCCAGTACCGCTCCCCCCCGGACAGGGGAGAGGAATCAGCCCCAGCATTTT.

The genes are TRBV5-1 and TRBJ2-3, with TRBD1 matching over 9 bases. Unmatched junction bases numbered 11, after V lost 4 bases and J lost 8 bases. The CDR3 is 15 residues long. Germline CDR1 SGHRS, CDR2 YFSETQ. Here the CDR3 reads CASSGPGQGLGTQYF. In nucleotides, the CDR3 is TGCGCCAGCAGCGGCCCGGGACAGGGTTTAGGTACGCAGTATTTT.